The present TCR beta chain was sequenced within a study of Ad26.COV2.S vaccination and SARS-CoV-2 variants. CDR1 and CDR2 (germline): SGDLS, YYNGEE. Trimming left V 0 bases short and J 5 bases short, with 4 bases between. The CDR3 length is 12 residues. Sequenced by immunoSEQ multiplex PCR; TCRdb stores in-frame clones only, minus some. The table records approximately 400,000 clones, 92% of them present only once. The sequence derives from a human donor who had recovered from COVID-19. The sample consisted of peripheral blood, taken after recovery from COVID-19. V gene TRBV9 combines with J gene TRBJ2-3; D remains unclear. The CDR3 sequence: CASSVDGDTQYF. The CDR3, as DNA: TGTGCCAGCAGCGTAGATGGAGATACGCAGTATTTT.